The 24 T cell receptor beta chains given below trace back to one sample, sequenced in a study of T cells in localized non-small cell lung cancer. Sequencing was performed with immunoSEQ multiplex PCR; in TCRdb, only in-frame clones are kept and a portion is missing. The data show some 2,900 clones, with under 30% seen just once and around a fifth held by the top ten. The sample consisted of lung tumor tissue, taken before any cancer treatment. These receptors were obtained from a male donor at least 60 years old with stage II squamous cell lung carcinoma.

This clone is judged medium-sized. V is TRBV11-3 and J is TRBJ2-1; D is possibly TRBD2 (7 bases). Germline lookup yields CDR1 SGHNT and CDR2 YENEEA. V lost 5 bases and J lost 0, with 14 bases in between. The CDR3 is 16 residues long. The CDR3 DNA is TGTGCCAGCAGCCTCCCAAGGGGGGGCTCCTACAATGAGCAGTTCTTC. Translating it yields CASSLPRGGSYNEQFF.

This clone has a handful of counts. This rearrangement joins TRBV11-3 to TRBJ2-1, with 9 bases fitting TRBD1. Trimming at V came to 2 bases and at J to 4 bases, leaving 9 bases not matched to a gene. In germline, CDR1 is SGHNT, CDR2 YENEEA. This CDR3 region has 17 residues. The CDR3 loop reads CASSLPKGGTGYNEQFF. The CDR3, as DNA: TGTGCCAGCAGCTTACCTAAGGGGGGGACAGGGTACAATGAGCAGTTCTTC.

This rearrangement joins TRBV19 to TRBJ2-3, with D possibly being TRBD2 (5 bases). V lost 8 bases to trimming and J lost 3 bases, with 21 bases between them. Germline CDR1 is LNHDA and CDR2 is SQIVND (reference sequence). The CDR3 runs to 16 residues. The CDR3 sequence is CASAYLAGQGTDTQYF. DNA of the CDR3: TGTGCCAGTGCCTATCTGGCGGGCCAAGGTACAGATACGCAGTATTTT.

V and J are TRBV19 and TRBJ2-2; 9 nucleotides agree with TRBD1. The V and J ends lost 5 bases and 6 bases, in that order; junction bases with no gene match: 7. CDR1 and CDR2 from the germline V gene are LNHDA and SQIVND (reference sequence). This CDR3 has 15 residues. The CDR3 DNA reads as TGTGCCAGTAGTCGCCGGGACAGGGAAGCCGGGGAGCTGTTTTTT. Translation: CASSRRDREAGELFF.

This clone was counted at least ten times. V and J are TRBV11-3 and TRBJ2-3, with 8 bases that match TRBD1. Germline trimming cut 4 bases from V and 2 bases from J; bases unmatched to any gene: 5. The length of the CDR3 is 15 residues. CDR1 is SGHNT and CDR2 is YENEEA in the germline V gene. The CDR3 DNA is TGTGCCAGCAGCTCACCGGGACAGGCCACAGATACGCAGTATTTT. Translation gives CASSSPGQATDTQYF.

The chain has TRBV6-7 and TRBJ2-7, with TRBD1 matching over 8 bases. Being an ORF, TRBV6-7 has a function that is uncertain. With 5 bases clipped from V and 3 bases from J, the junction kept 3 bases outside the gene matches. The CDR3 totals 13 residues. DNA for the CDR3: TGTGCCAGCAGTAGGGGACAGGACTACGAGCAGTACTTC. Amino acids: CASSRGQDYEQYF.

The chain joins TRBV18 to TRBJ1-1; no firm D call. The CDR3 has 14 amino acids. Germline V lookup: CDR1 KGHSH, CDR2 LQKENI. V lost 3 bases and J lost 3, with 11 bases in between. The CDR3 bases are TGTGCCAGCTCACCGCGGGCCATCGACACTGAAGCTTTCTTT. It codes for CASSPRAIDTEAFF.

This clone was seen only a few times. V gene TRBV7-6 combines with J gene TRBJ2-7; D is tentatively TRBD1 or TRBD2 (6 bases each). V dropped 2 bases and J dropped 1 base, with 21 bases sitting between them. The CDR3 is made up of 18 amino acids. CDR1 is SGHVS and CDR2 is FNYEAQ in the germline V gene. CDR3 region: CASSLRVPGQGTSYEQYF. CDR3 DNA: TGTGCCAGCAGCTTAAGGGTCCCGGGGCAGGGGACTTCCTACGAGCAGTACTTC.

This clone has a handful of counts. The rearrangement joins TRBV2 to TRBJ2-2; no clear D. In germline, CDR1 is SNHLY, CDR2 FYNNEI. The CDR3 runs 12 residues. Trimming removed 8 bases at V and 0 bases at J, with 4 bases between. CDR3 amino acids: CASSANTGELFF. The CDR3 coding sequence is TGTGCCAGCTCAGCGAACACCGGGGAGCTGTTTTTT.

Remarks on this clone: Sequence at one end of the junction differs from germline and may be a read error. The chain joins TRBV19 to TRBJ2-3, with 10 bases identical to TRBD1. Looked up from germline, CDR1 is LNHDA and CDR2 is SQIVND (reference sequence). This CDR3 is 11 amino acids long. The CDR3 loop reads CASSYDRGRTF. The CDR3 DNA sequence: TGTGCCAGTAGTTACGACAGGGGGCGAACTTTT.

This clone was detected only a few times. The chain couples TRBV11-3 to TRBJ1-1; the D is unclear. Deletions cut 4 bases from V and 4 bases from J, with 13 bases between. The CDR3 consists of 14 residues. CDR1 is SGHNT and CDR2 is YENEEA in the germline V gene. The CDR3 sequence is CASSSPSRRTEAFF. The CDR3 nucleotides are TGTGCCAGCAGCTCCCCGAGTCGTCGCACTGAAGCTTTCTTT.

The V gene is TRBV7-8, the J gene TRBJ1-1, with D tentatively TRBD1 (6 bases). The CDR3 has 14 residues. Germline CDR1 SGHVS, CDR2 FQNEAQ. V lost 6 bases and J 3 bases, leaving 14 bases between the germline ends. CDR3 in amino acids: CASSGGAGYTEAFF. The CDR3 DNA is TGTGCCAGCAGTGGGGGGGCAGGGTACACTGAAGCTTTCTTT.

This clone was recorded a few times. The DNA of the CDR3 is TGTGCCAGCACTACCGGACAGGGGAACACTGAAGCTTTCTTT. The encoded protein is CASTTGQGNTEAFF. The chain carries TRBV6-7 and TRBJ1-1, with 8 nucleotides matching TRBD1. TRBV6-7 is an ORF for which the function is uncertain. The CDR3 is 14 amino acids. With 7 bases clipped from V and 1 base from J, the junction kept 5 bases outside the gene matches.

By share, this clone ranks as medium-sized. The chain employs TRBV18 and TRBJ2-7, with D maybe TRBD1 (5 bases). Trimming pared 3 bases from V and 2 bases from J, leaving 8 bases between. The CDR3 consists of 13 residues. Germline CDR1 and CDR2: KGHSH and LQKENI. The CDR3 here is CASSPPGTYEQYF. CDR3 bases: TGTGCCAGCTCACCCCCAGGGACCTACGAGCAGTACTTC.

This clone was recorded a few times. The chain carries TRBV6-8 and TRBJ2-3; D gene unclear. CDR1 MNHGY and CDR2 SAAAGT come from the germline V gene. With 6 bases removed from V and 5 bases from J, the gap between germline ends came to 9 bases. This CDR3 has 12 amino acids. Written as DNA, the CDR3 is TGTGCCAGCAGGATTCCTGGAGATACGCAGTATTTT. Translating it yields CASRIPGDTQYF.

In its sample, this clone was seen once. The gene calls are TRBV9 and TRBJ2-7; 7 nucleotides align to TRBD1. The CDR3 contains 15 residues. CDR1 is SGDLS and CDR2 is YYNGEE in the germline V gene. J lost 3 bases, V lost 4 bases, and 10 bases had no gene match. CDR3 residues: CASSPQPGQFYEQYF. The CDR3 coding sequence is TGTGCCAGCAGCCCCCAACCGGGACAGTTCTACGAGCAGTACTTC.

The sample holds one count of this clone. V and J are TRBV19 and TRBJ2-1; 7 positions agree with TRBD2. Germline assignment: CDR1 LNHDA and CDR2 SQIVND (reference sequence). The CDR3 runs to 16 residues. The V gene end was trimmed by 2 bases and the J gene end by 9 bases; junction bases not matched to a gene: 13. CDR3 sequence: CASSISSGGGMGEQFF. CDR3 DNA sequence: TGTGCCAGTAGTATATCAAGCGGCGGGGGTATGGGTGAGCAGTTCTTC.

CDR3 residues: CASRLHRRGLAGYNEQFF. Here the CDR3 DNA reads TGTGCAAGTCGCTTACACCGACGCGGACTAGCGGGGTACAATGAGCAGTTCTTC. The gene calls are TRBV12-2 and TRBJ2-1; TRBD2 is the table's D call, not checked against the DNA. TRBV12-2 is recorded as a pseudogene. The CDR3 is made up of 18 amino acids.

This chain joins TRBV30 and TRBJ2-2; D is undetermined. V lost 0 bases and J lost 7, with 9 bases in between. The germline V gene encodes CDR1 GTSNPN and CDR2 SVGIG (reference sequence). The CDR3 is made up of 13 amino acids. The CDR3, as DNA: TGTGCCTGGAGTGTTCGGGTTATCGGGGAGCTGTTTTTT. It codes for CAWSVRVIGELFF.

In its sample, this clone is medium-sized (0.01 to 0.1%). The chain uses TRBV15 and TRBJ2-3; perhaps D is TRBD1 or TRBD2 (5 bases each). Germline-derived CDR1 and CDR2 are LNHNV and YYDKDF (reference sequence). The CDR3 length is 15 residues. Between the trimmed V and J ends, which lost 0 bases and 2 bases, there was a span of 9 bases. CDR3 nucleotides: TGTGCCACCAGCAGAGATTGGGGGTCCACAGATACGCAGTATTTT. Translated, it gives CATSRDWGSTDTQYF.

This clone was observed a handful of times. The gene calls are TRBV11-3 and TRBJ2-2, with a possible D match to TRBD1 (6 bases). From germline, CDR1 is SGHNT and CDR2 YENEEA. Deletions cut 6 bases from V and 4 bases from J, with 18 bases between. The CDR3 runs to 16 residues. The CDR3 region is CASSFKPGQITGELFF. CDR3 nucleotides: TGTGCCAGCAGTTTTAAACCGGGACAAATCACCGGGGAGCTGTTTTTT.

This clone turned up a few times. CDR3 loop: CASSPRTGNTGELFF. The CDR3 bases are TGTGCCAGCTCACCACGGACAGGGAACACCGGGGAGCTGTTTTTT. The chain combines TRBV18 with TRBJ2-2, with TRBD1 identical over 7 bases. With 1 base clipped from V and 1 base from J, the junction kept 0 bases outside the gene matches. Germline V CDR1 and CDR2: KGHSH, LQKENI. This CDR3 is 15 amino acids long.

This clone was observed many times. The chain recombines TRBV11-3 with TRBJ2-1, with 9 bases matching TRBD2. Germline V lookup: CDR1 SGHNT, CDR2 YENEEA. J lost 9 bases, V lost 4 bases, and 10 bases had no gene match. This CDR3 is built from 15 residues. The CDR3 region has the DNA TGTGCCAGCAGCTCCCCTCCGGGACTAGCTGGTGAGCAGTTCTTC. Amino acids: CASSSPPGLAGEQFF.

The chain links TRBV18 to TRBJ2-1; D unclear. Looked up from germline, CDR1 is KGHSH and CDR2 is LQKENI. V was shortened by 0 bases and J by 6 bases, with 21 bases between the two germline ends. This CDR3 is 18 amino acids long. The CDR3, as DNA: TGTGCCAGCTCACCACCGGTTCGAAGTCTCGGGTCGGGCAATGAGCAGTTCTTC. Protein: CASSPPVRSLGSGNEQFF.